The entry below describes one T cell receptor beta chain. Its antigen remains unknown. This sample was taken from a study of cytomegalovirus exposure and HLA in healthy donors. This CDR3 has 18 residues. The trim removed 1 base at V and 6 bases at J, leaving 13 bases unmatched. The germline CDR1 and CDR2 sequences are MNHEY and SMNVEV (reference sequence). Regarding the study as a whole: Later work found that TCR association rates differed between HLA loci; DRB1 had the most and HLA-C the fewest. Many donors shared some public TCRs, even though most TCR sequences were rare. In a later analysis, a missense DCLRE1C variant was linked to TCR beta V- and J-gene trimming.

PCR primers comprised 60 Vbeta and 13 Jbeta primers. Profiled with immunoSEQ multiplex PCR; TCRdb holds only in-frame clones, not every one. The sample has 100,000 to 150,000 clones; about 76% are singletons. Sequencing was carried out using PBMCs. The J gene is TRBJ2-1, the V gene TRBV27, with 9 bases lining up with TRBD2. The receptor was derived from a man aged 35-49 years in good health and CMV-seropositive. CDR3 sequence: CASSLWPSAGGLGNEQFF. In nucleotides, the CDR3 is TGTGCCAGCAGTTTATGGCCCAGCGCGGGGGGGTTAGGCAATGAGCAGTTCTTC.